What follows are 2 T cell receptor beta chains derived from one specimen sequenced in a study of T cell responses to AZD1222 COVID-19 vaccine. Clones were sequenced by immunoSEQ multiplex PCR, and TCRdb holds only the in-frame ones, with some missing. The data show about 84,000 clones, roughly 85% seen once. This sample comprised peripheral blood, obtained 28 days after the second AZD1222 dose. These receptors were taken from an adult who received the AZD1222 COVID-19 vaccine.

This clone appeared a single time. The chain carries TRBV10-3 and TRBJ1-3; D not certain. Germline V CDR1 and CDR2: ENHRY, SYGVKD. With 10 bases removed from V and 1 base from J, the gap between germline ends came to 8 bases. This CDR3 contains 12 residues. The CDR3 reads CATQSSGNTIYF. The CDR3 nucleotides are TGTGCCACCCAGAGTTCTGGAAACACCATATATTTT.

The genes are TRBV7-2 and TRBJ2-3; the match to TRBD2 covers 8 bases. This CDR3 region has 17 residues. Germline V gene lookup returns CDR1 SGHTA and CDR2 FQGNSA. The trim removed 5 bases at V and 4 bases at J, leaving 14 bases unmatched. CDR3 residues: CASSRVGGGLSADTQYF. Here the CDR3 DNA reads TGTGCCAGCAGCCGCGTAGGCGGGGGGCTGAGCGCAGATACGCAGTATTTT.